What follows is one T cell receptor beta chain and its context. Its antigen is still unknown. Checkpoint therapy with ipilimumab 1 mg/kg began 14 to 28 days after transplant. The data were taken from a study of ipilimumab plus nivolumab after autologous stem cell transplantation. Study-level background: Median doses per patient: a few ipilimumab, under 10 nivolumab.

Repertoires were generated with immunoSEQ multiplex PCR, while TCRdb's copy carries only in-frame clones and drops some. The sample holds tens of thousands of clones; 83% are singletons and the top ten take around 2%. Study-wide results and caveats: The authors say TCR, Treg and microbiome findings warrant further study.

The V and J ends lost 0 bases and 1 base respectively, with 10 bases between them. CDR1 is SGHRS, CDR2 YFSETQ, per germline. The CDR3 totals 15 residues. V is TRBV5-1 and J is TRBJ1-1; D perhaps matches TRBD1 (5 bases). This receptor was obtained from a male donor with diffuse large B-cell lymphoma. The input for sequencing was PBMCs, taken in a trial of ipilimumab plus nivolumab as post-transplant consolidation. CDR3 residues: CASSLGSGPNTEAFF. DNA of the CDR3: TGCGCCAGCAGCTTGGGGTCAGGGCCGAACACTGAAGCTTTCTTT. Combining the CDR3 with reference TRBV5-1 and TRBJ1-1 gives the whole variable domain KAGVTQTPRYLIKTRGQQVTLSCSPISGHRSVSWYQQTPGQGLQFLFEYFSETQRNKGNFPGRFSGRQFSNSRSEMNVSTLELGDSALYLCASSLGSGPNTEAFFGQGTRLTVV.